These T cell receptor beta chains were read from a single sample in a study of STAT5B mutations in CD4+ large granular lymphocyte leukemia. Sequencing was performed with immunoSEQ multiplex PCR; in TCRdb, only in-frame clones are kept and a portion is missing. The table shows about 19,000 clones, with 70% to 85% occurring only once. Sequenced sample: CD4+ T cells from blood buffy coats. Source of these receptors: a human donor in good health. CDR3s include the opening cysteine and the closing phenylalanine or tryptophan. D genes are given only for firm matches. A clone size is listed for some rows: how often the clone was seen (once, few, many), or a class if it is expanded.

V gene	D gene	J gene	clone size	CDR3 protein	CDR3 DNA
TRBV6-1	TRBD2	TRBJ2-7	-	CASRPLAGQSYEQYF	TGTGCCAGCAGACCTTTAGCGGGTCAATCCTACGAGCAGTACTTC
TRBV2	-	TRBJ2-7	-	CASSPRASGDGQYF	TGTGCCAGCAGCCCCAGGGCCTCAGGGGACGGGCAGTACTTC
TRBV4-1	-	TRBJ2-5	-	CASSQDSTTRETQYF	TGCGCCAGCAGCCAAGACTCCACGACTAGGGAGACCCAGTACTTC
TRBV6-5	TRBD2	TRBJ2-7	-	CASSYLSGTRPYEQYF	TGTGCCAGCAGTTACCTTAGCGGGACACGACCCTACGAGCAGTACTTC
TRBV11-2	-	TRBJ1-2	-	CASSDPRGSGYGYTF	TGTGCCAGCAGCGATCCCCGGGGTTCGGGGTATGGCTACACCTTC
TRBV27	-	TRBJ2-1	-	CASTSRTDLAEQFF	TGTGCCAGCACCTCGAGGACAGACTTGGCGGAGCAGTTCTTC
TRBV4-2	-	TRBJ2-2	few	CASSQDRRDTGELFF	TGTGCCAGCAGCCAAGATCGCCGTGACACCGGGGAGCTGTTTTTT
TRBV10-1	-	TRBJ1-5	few	CASSPDPRQPQHF	TGCGCCAGCAGCCCGGACCCAAGGCAGCCCCAGCATTTT
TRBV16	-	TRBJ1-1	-	CASTSLRANTEAFF	TGTGCCAGCACCTCCCTACGGGCTAACACTGAAGCTTTCTTT
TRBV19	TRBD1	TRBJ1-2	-	CASSVGGQGFIYGYTF	TGTGCCAGTAGTGTCGGGGGACAGGGGTTTATCTATGGCTACACCTTC
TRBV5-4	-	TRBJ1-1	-	CASSGAGGAWKTEAFF	TGTGCCAGCAGCGGAGCGGGCGGGGCTTGGAAAACTGAAGCTTTCTTT
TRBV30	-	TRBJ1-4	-	CAWSQGVNEKLFF	TGTGCCTGGTCTCAGGGAGTAAATGAAAAACTGTTTTTT
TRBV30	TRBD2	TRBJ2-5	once	CAWSVRREQYF	TGTGCCTGGAGTGTACGGCGGGAGCAGTACTTC
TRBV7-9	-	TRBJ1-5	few	CASSLGGEGGQPQHF	TGTGCCAGCAGCCTTGGGGGGGAAGGGGGTCAGCCCCAGCATTTT
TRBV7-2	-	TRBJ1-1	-	CASSLMASSTEAFF	TGTGCCAGCAGCTTAATGGCGTCCAGCACTGAAGCTTTCTTT
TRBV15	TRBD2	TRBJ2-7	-	CATSRLAGVTYEQYF	TGTGCCACCAGCAGACTAGCGGGGGTGACCTACGAGCAGTACTTC
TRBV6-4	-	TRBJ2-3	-	CASSVAATDTQYF	TGTGCCAGCAGTGTCGCCGCCACAGATACGCAGTATTTT